This T cell receptor (beta chain) was documented in a study of T cells after yellow fever vaccination. TCRdb passed the 5' RACE reads through MiXCR, listing each CDR3 protein once. The table has approximately 300,000 distinct CDR3 sequences, around 10% seen once. The CDR3 runs to 15 residues. Looked up from germline, CDR1 is SGHRS and CDR2 is YFSETQ. Trimming took off 4 bases at V and 4 bases at J, with 17 bases between the two ends. This clonotype was seen a handful of times. The TCR comes from a young man who received the YFV17D yellow fever vaccine. The gene calls are TRBV5-1 and TRBJ1-2; D may be TRBD1 (6 bases). Specimen: CD4+ T cells sorted from PBMCs, collected 45 days after the yellow fever booster vaccination. The CDR3 loop is CASSLGTQGSYGYTF. In DNA, the CDR3 is TGCGCCAGCAGCCTCGGGACACAAGGATCCTATGGCTACACCTTC.